A single sample gave rise to the 4 T cell receptor beta chains below, sequenced in a study of T cells in tuberculosis. TCRdb's table, derived via immunoSEQ multiplex PCR, lists solely in-frame clones and lacks some. This sample has fewer than 35,000 clones, with nearly 97% found just once. The specimen was PBMCs. The receptors derive from a donor between 10 and 29 years old with latent tuberculosis or without tuberculosis infection.

This clone has a single count. In DNA, the CDR3 is TGTGCCAGCAGTTACCTCGGGGGTACCGGGGAGCTGTTTTTT. Translation: CASSYLGGTGELFF. The chain employs TRBV6-5 and TRBJ2-2; a possible D gene is TRBD2 (6 bases). The CDR3 spans 14 residues. The V gene's germline CDR1 is MNHEY and CDR2 SVGAGI. V shed 2 bases and J shed 5 bases, with 9 bases lying between them.

The chain links TRBV5-1 to TRBJ1-1; 7 nucleotides align to TRBD1. CDR3 length equals 15 residues. The germline V gene encodes CDR1 SGHRS and CDR2 YFSETQ. The junction had 7 bases not matched to a gene; V was cut back by 1 base and J by 4 bases. CDR3 sequence (DNA): TGCGCCAGCAGCTTGACCCGACAGGGCGGCACTGAAGCTTTCTTT. Translation: CASSLTRQGGTEAFF.

The chain employs TRBV4-2 and TRBJ2-1; TRBD2 aligns across 10 bases. The CDR3 covers 16 residues. Germline V CDR1 and CDR2: LGHNA, YNFKEQ. The V segment lost 0 bases and the J segment 9 bases; nucleotides outside the gene matches: 8. Here the CDR3 reads CASSQDGLAGVGEQFF. The CDR3 bases are TGTGCCAGCAGCCAAGACGGCCTAGCGGGAGTAGGTGAGCAGTTCTTC.

The chain uses TRBV29-1 and TRBJ2-1; D is possibly TRBD1 (5 bases). This CDR3 is built from 14 residues. CDR1 SQVTM and CDR2 ANQGSEA come from the germline V gene. Trimming cost V 3 bases and J 0 bases, with 9 bases left between them. The CDR3 is CSVDSGNSYNEQFF. The CDR3 DNA reads as TGCAGCGTTGATTCAGGGAACTCCTACAATGAGCAGTTCTTC.